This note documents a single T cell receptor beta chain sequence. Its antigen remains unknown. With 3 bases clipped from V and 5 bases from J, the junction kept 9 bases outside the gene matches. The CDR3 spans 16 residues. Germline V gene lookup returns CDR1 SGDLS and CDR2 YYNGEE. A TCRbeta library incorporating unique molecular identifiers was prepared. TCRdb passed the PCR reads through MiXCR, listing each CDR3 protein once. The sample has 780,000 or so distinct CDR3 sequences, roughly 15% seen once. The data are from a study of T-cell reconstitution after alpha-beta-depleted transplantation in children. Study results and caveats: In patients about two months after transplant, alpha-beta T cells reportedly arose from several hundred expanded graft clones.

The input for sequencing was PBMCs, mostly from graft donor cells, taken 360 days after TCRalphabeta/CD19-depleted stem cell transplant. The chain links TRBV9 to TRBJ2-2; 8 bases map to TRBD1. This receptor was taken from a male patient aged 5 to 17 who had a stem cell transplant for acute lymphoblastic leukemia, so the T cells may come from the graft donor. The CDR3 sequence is CASSGPKDRATGELFF. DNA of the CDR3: TGTGCCAGCAGCGGGCCCAAGGACAGGGCTACCGGGGAGCTGTTTTTT.